This T cell receptor (beta chain) was captured by sequencing in a study of beta chain features in type 1 diabetes. The CDR3 totals 14 residues. Germline assignment: CDR1 GTSNPN and CDR2 SVGIG (reference sequence). V dropped 3 bases and J dropped 5; count of bases not matched to a gene: 3. At least ten counts were recorded for this clone. Its specificity is unknown. This sample also contains other DNA sequences that code for the same CDR3. Expressed TCRB transcripts were sequenced because the entire RNA isolate underwent reverse transcription. Here immunoSEQ multiplex PCR was the method, and the copy in TCRdb shows in-frame clones only, minus some. The sample yields about 220,000 clones, under 13% seen once. Points from the study as a whole: Moderate but significant shortening of TCRB CDR3s was recorded in all four CD4+ subsets from Type 1 diabetes patients. With patients and controls alike, PCR might favor shorter templates to an equal degree.

The material sequenced was central memory CD4+ T cells from blood. The rearrangement uses TRBV30 and TRBJ1-5, with 11 bases lining up with TRBD1. The sequence derives from a young man in good health. The CDR3 nucleotides read TGTGCCTGGAGCCGGGACAGGGGGGATCAGCCCCAGCATTTT. Encoded protein: CAWSRDRGDQPQHF. The complete variable domain, with remaining parts taken from reference TRBV30 and TRBJ1-5, reads SQTIHQWPATLVQPVGSPLSLECTVEGTSNPNLYWYRQAAGRGLQLLFYSVGIGQISSEVPQNLSASRPQDRQFILSSKKLLLSDSGFYLCAWSRDRGDQPQHFGDGTRLSIL.